This T cell receptor (beta chain) was identified in a study of T cell repertoires in cytomegalovirus infection. Across the whole study: TCR beta signatures that were public indicated CMV infection and matching HLA type.

Germline CDR1 SGHAT, CDR2 FQNNGV. This CDR3 has 12 residues. V was shortened by 0 bases and J by 6 bases, with 5 bases between the two germline ends. TCRdb called the reads again in MiXCR, with one record for every CDR3 protein. The top ten hold around a sixth of the sample, which has about 230,000 distinct CDR3 sequences, roughly 22% seen once. Specimen: CD8+ T cells from PBMCs. V usage is TRBV11-2 and J usage is TRBJ2-5; D not certain. The sequence came from a human donor in good health (CMV status not recorded). Some clones in this sample may be carry-over from other donors' samples. As DNA, the CDR3 is TGTGCCAGCAGCTTAGATGGACAGACCCAGTACTTC. Its translation is CASSLDGQTQYF. Full variable domain (missing parts from reference TRBV11-2 and TRBJ2-5): EAGVAQSPRYKIIEKRQSVAFWCNPISGHATLYWYQQILGQGPKLLIQFQNNGVVDDSQLPKDRFSAERLKGVDSTLKIQPAKLEDSAVYLCASSLDGQTQYFGPGTRLLVL.